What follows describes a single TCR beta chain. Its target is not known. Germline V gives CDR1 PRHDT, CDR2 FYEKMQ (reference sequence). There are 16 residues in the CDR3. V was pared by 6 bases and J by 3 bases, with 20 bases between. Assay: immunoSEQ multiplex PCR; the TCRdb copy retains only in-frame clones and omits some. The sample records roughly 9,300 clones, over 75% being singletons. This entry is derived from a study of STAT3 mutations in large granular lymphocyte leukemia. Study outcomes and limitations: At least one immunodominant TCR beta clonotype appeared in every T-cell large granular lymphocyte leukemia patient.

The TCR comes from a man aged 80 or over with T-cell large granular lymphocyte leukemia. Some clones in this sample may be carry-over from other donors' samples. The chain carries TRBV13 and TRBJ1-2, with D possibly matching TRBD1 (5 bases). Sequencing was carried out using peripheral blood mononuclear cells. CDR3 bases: TGTGCCAGCAGAGTTAGGGCCCCAGGGCTATACTATGGCTACACCTTC. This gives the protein CASRVRAPGLYYGYTF.